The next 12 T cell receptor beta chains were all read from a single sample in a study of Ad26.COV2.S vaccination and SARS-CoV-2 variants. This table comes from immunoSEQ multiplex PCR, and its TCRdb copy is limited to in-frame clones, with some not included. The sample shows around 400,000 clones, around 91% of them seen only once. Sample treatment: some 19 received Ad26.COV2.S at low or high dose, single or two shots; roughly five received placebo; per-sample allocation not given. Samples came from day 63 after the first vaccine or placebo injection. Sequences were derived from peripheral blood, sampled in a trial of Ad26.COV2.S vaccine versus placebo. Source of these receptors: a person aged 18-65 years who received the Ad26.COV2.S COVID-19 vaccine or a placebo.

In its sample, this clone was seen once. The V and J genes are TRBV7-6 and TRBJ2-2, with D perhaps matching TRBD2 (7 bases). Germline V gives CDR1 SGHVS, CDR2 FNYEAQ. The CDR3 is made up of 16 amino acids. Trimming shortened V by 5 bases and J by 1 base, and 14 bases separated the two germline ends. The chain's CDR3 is CASSPWGGGNTGELFF. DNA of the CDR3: TGTGCCAGCAGCCCGTGGGGGGGCGGGAACACCGGGGAGCTGTTTTTT.

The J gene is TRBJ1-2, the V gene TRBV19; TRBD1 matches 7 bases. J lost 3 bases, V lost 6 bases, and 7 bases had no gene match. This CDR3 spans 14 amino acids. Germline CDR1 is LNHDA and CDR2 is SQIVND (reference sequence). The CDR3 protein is CASSQTGAYYGYTF. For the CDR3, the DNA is TGTGCCAGTAGCCAAACAGGGGCTTACTATGGCTACACCTTC.

In DNA, the CDR3 is TGCGCCAGCAGCCCTGGGGCAGGGAGGTCCTACGAGCAGTACTTC. This encodes CASSPGAGRSYEQYF. The chain recombines TRBV4-3 with TRBJ2-7, with TRBD2 as a possible D gene (6 bases). The V and J ends lost 4 bases and 1 base respectively, with 14 bases between them. The CDR3 spans 15 residues. Germline V gives CDR1 LGHNA, CDR2 YSLEER.

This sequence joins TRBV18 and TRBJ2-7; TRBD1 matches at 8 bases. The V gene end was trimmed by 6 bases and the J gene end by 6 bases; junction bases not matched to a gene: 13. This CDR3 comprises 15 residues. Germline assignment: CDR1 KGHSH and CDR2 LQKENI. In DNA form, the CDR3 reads TGTGCCAGCTCGCCAACGACAGGGGTGGGCCGCGAGCAGTACTTC. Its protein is CASSPTTGVGREQYF.

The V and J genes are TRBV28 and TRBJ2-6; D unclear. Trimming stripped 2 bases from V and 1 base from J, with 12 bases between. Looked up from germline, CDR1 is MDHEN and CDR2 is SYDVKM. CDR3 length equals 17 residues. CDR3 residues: CASSLMQDSSGANVLTF. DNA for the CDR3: TGTGCCAGCAGTTTAATGCAGGATTCATCTGGGGCCAACGTCCTGACTTTC.

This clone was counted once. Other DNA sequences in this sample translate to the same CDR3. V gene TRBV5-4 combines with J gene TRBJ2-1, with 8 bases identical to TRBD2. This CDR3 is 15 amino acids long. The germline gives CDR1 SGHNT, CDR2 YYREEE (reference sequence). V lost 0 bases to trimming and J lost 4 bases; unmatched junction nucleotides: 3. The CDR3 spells CASSLASGSYNEQFF. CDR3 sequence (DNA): TGTGCCAGCAGCTTGGCTAGCGGGTCTTACAATGAGCAGTTCTTC.

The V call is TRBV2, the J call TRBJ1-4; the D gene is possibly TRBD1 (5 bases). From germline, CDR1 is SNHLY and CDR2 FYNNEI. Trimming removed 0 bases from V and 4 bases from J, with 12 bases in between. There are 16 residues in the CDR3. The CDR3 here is CASSEAGGRINEKLFF. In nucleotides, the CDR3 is TGTGCCAGCAGTGAAGCGGGGGGACGGATTAATGAAAAACTGTTTTTT.

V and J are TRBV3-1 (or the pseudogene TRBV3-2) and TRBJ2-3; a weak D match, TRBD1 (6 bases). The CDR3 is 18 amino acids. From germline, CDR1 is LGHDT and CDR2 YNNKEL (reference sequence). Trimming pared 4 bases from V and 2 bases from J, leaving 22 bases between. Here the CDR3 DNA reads TGTGCCAGCAGCCGTACCCACAGGGTAGTTCCCTACACAGATACGCAGTATTTT. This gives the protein CASSRTHRVVPYTDTQYF.

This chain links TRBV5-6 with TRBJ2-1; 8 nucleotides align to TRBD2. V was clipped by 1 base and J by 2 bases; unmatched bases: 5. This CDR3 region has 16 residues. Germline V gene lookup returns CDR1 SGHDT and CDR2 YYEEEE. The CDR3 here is CASSLNGRGAYNEQFF. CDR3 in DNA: TGTGCCAGCAGCTTGAACGGGAGGGGTGCCTACAATGAGCAGTTCTTC.

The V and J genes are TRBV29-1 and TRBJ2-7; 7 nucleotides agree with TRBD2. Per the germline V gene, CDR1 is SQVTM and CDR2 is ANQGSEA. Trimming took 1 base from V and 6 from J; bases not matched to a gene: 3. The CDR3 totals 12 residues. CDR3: CSVEGGSGEQYF. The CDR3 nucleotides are TGCAGCGTTGAAGGCGGGAGTGGCGAGCAGTACTTC.

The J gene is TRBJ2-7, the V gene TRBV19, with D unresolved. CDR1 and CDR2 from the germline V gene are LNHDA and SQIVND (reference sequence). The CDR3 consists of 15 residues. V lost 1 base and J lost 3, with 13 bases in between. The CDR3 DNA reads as TGTGCCAGTAGTATAGCCCCGTACAGTCACTACGAGCAGTACTTC. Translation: CASSIAPYSHYEQYF.

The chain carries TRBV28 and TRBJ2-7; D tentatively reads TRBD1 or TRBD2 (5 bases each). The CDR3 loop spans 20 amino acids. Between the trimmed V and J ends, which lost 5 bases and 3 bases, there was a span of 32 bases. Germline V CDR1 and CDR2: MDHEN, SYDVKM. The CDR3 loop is CASSTGPGWGRKSLGYEQYF. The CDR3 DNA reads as TGTGCCAGCAGTACTGGGCCGGGTTGGGGACGGAAAAGCCTGGGCTACGAGCAGTACTTC. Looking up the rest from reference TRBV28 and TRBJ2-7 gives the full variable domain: DVKVTQSSRYLVKRTGEKVFLECVQDMDHENMFWYRQDPGLGLRLIYFSYDVKMKEKGDIPEGYSVSREKKERFSLILESASTNQTSMYLCASSTGPGWGRKSLGYEQYFGPGTRLTVT.